The present T cell receptor beta chain was sequenced within a study of T-cell memory formation after mild COVID-19. Study background: Most TCR clusters belonged to a single donor.

A single count supports this clonotype. Its antigen remains unknown. After removal of 2 bases from V and 3 bases from J, the junction contained 9 bases not matched to a gene. The length of the CDR3 is 17 residues. Per the germline V gene, CDR1 is MNHEY and CDR2 is SVGAGI. TCR alpha and TCR beta cDNA libraries carrying sample barcodes and UMIs were produced by 5'RACE using constant-segment primers. TCRdb re-called the 5' RACE reads through MiXCR, storing one row per CDR3 protein. The sample holds 85,000 to 130,000 distinct CDR3 sequences, around an eighth seen once. Broader study findings: The finding that pre-infection memory included some responding clones suggested that cross-reactive memory joined. Most CD4+ clones that shrank were in CM and EM, while CD8+ ones turned up in EMRA.

The chain couples TRBV6-5 to TRBJ2-2; 7 bases align to TRBD2. This TCR derives from an adult woman who had mild COVID-19 (a few samples of this study predate the infection). Cell type and time point are not known. The sequencing input was PBMCs or a T cell subset sorted from them (not recorded which). DNA for the CDR3: TGTGCCAGCAGTTACGCGGGGCTAGCGGTTGACACCGGGGAGCTGTTTTTT. Translation: CASSYAGLAVDTGELFF.